The present T cell receptor beta chain was sequenced within a study of blood T cell repertoires in COVID-19. Across the study: T cells, B-cell-depleted T cells, or PBMCs supplied cDNA or gDNA.

In the source study's methods: Amplification of reference gene primers provided the estimated nucleated cell counts. Produced via immunoSEQ multiplex PCR; TCRdb's table is partial and in-frame only. V, J and clone size derive from that table, while D and trimming were established from the DNA sequence. Of approximately 49,000 clones listed, roughly 89% are singletons. The germline CDR1 and CDR2 sequences are SGHRS and YFSETQ. The CDR3 covers 15 residues. Trimming pared 1 base from V and 1 base from J, leaving 12 bases between. This TCR derives from a man between 45 and 60 years old with acute or convalescent COVID-19. This chain connects TRBV5-1 to TRBJ2-7; D is ambiguous. The sequenced sample consisted of peripheral blood. CDR3 region: CASSLLRFLSYEQYF. The CDR3 DNA is TGCGCCAGCAGCTTGCTACGCTTCCTATCCTACGAGCAGTACTTC.